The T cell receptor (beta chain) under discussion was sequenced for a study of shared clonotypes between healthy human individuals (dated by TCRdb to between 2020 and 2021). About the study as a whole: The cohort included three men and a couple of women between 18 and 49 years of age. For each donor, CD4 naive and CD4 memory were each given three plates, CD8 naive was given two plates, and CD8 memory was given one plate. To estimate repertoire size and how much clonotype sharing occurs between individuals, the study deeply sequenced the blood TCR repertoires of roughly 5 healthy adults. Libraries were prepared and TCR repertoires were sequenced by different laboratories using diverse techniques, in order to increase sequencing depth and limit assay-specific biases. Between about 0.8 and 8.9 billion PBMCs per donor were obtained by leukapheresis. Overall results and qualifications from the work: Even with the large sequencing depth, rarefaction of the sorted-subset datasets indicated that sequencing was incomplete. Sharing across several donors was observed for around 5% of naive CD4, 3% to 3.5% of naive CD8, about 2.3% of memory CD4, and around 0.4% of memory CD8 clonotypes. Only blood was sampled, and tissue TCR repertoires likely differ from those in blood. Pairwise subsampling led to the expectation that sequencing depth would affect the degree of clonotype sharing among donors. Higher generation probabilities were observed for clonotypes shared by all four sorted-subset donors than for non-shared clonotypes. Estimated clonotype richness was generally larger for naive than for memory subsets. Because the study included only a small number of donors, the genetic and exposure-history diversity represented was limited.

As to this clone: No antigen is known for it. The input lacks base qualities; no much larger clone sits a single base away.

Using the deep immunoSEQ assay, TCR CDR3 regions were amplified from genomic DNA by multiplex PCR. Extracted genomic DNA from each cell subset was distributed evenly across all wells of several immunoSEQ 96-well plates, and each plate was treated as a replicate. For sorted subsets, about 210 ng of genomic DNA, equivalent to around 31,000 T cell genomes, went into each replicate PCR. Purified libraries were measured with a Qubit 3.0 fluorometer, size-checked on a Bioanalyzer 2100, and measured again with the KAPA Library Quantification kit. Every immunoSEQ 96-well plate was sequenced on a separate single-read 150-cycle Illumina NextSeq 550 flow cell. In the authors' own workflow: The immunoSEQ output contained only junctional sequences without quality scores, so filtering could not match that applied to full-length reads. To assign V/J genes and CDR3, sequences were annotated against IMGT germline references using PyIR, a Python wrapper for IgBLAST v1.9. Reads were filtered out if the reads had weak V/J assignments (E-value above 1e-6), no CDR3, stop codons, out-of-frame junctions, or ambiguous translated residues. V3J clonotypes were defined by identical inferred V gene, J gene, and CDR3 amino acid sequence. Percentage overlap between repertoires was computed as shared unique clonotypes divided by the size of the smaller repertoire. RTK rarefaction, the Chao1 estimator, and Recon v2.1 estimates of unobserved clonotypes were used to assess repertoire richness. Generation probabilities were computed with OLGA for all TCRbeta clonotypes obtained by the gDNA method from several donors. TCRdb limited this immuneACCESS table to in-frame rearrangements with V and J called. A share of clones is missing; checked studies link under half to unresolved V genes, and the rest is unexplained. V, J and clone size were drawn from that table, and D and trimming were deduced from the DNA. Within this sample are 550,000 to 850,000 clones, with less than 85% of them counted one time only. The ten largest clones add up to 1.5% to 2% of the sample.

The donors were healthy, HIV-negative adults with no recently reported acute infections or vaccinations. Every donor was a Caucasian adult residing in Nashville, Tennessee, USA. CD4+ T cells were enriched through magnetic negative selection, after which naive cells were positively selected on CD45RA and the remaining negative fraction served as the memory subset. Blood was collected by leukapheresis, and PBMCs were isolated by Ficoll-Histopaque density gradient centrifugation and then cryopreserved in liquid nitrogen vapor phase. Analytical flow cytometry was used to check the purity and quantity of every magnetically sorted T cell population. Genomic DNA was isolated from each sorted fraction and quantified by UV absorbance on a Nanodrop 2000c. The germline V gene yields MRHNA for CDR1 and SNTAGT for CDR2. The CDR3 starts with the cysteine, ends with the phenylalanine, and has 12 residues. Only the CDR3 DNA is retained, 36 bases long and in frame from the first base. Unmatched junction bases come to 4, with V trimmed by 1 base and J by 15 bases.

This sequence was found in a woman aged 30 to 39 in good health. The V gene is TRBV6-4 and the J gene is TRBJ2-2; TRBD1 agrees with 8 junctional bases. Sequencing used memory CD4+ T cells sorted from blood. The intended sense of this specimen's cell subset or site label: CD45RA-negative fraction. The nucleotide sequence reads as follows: TGTGCCAGCAGTGACTGGACAGGGACGATGTTTTTT. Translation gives CASSDWTGTMFF.